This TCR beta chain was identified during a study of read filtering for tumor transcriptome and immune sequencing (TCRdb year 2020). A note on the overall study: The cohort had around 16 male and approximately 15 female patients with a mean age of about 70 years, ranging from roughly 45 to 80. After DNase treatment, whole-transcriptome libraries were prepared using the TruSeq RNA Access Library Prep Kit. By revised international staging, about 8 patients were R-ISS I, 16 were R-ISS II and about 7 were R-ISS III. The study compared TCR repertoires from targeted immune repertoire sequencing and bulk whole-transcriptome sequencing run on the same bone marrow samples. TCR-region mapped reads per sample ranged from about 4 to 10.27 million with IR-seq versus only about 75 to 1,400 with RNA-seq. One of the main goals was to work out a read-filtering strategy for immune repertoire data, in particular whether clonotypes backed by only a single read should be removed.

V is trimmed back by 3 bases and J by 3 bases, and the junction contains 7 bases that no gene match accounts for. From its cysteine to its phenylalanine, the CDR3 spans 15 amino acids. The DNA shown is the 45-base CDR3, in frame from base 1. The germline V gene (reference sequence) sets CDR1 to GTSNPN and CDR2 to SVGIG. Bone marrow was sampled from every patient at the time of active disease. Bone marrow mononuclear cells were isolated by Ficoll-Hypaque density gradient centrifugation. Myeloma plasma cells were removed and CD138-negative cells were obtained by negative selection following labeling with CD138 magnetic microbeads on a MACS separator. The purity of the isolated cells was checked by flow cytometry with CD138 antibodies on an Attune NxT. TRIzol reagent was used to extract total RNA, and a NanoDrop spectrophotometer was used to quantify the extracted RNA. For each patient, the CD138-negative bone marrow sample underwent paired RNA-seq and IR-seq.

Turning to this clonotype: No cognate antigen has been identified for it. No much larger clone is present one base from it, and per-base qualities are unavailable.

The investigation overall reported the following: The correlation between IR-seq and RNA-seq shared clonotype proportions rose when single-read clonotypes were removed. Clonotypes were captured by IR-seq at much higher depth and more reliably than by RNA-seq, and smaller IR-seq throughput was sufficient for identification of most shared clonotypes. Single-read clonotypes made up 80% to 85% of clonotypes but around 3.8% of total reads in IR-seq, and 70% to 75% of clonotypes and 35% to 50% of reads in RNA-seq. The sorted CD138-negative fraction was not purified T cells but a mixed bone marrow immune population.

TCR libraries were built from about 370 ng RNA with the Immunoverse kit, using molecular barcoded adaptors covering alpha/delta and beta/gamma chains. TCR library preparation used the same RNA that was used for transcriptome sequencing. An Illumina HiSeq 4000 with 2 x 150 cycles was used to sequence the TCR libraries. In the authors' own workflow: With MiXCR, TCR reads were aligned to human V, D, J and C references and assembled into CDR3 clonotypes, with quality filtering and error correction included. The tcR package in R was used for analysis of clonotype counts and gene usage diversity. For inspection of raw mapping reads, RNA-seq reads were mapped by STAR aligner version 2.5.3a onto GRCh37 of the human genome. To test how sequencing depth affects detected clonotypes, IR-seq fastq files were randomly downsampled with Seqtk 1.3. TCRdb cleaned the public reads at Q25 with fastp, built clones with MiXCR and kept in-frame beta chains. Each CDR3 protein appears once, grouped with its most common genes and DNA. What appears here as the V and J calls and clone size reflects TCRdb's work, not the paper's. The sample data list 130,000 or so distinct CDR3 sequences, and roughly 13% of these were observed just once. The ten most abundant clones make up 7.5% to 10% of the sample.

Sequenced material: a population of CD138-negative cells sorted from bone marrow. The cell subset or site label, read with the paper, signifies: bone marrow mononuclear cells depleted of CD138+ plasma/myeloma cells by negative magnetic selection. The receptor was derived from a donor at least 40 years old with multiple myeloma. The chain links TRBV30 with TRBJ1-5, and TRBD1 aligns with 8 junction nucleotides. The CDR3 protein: CAWSVGQAANQPQHF. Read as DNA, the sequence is TGTGCCTGGAGCGTGGGACAGGCCGCCAATCAGCCCCAGCATTTT.